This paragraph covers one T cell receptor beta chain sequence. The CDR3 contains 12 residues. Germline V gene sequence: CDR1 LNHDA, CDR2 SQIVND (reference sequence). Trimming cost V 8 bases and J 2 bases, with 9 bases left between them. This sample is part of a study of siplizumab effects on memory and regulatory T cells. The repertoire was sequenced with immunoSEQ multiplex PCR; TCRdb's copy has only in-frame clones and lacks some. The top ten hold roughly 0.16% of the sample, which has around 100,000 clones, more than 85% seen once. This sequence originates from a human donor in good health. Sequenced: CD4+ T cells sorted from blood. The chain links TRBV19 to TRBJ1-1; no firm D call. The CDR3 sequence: CASGILNTEAFF. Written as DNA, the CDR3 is TGTGCCAGTGGCATATTAAACACTGAAGCTTTCTTT.